Described below is a single TCR beta chain sequence and its context. The antigen remains undetermined. CDR3 length: 14 residues. The germline V and J ends were trimmed by 5 bases and 5 bases, with 15 bases remaining between them. Germline V gene data show CDR1 as MDHEN and CDR2 as SYDVKM. This entry comes from a study of early T cells in non-severe SARS-CoV-2 infection. Study summary: Sequencing targeted bulk RNA from unsorted whole blood, leaving chains unpaired.

Individual cDNA molecules each received unique molecular identifiers attached to them. TCRdb used MiXCR to reprocess the 5' RACE reads, holding one entry per CDR3 protein. The sample has about 100,000 distinct CDR3 sequences, 9.5% to 13% seen once. Study results and limitations: Using VDJdb, the matching emphasized anti-spike CD8 responses while missing private and CD4 specificities.

Sequencing was performed on whole blood. This TCR derives from an adult who was a healthcare worker with PCR-confirmed SARS-CoV-2 infection or an uninfected control (not recorded which). The rearrangement joins TRBV28 to TRBJ1-1; possible D gene TRBD1, 6 bases. CDR3 sequence (DNA): TGTGCCAGCAGTCACAGGGCCTTGGGGACTGAAGCTTTCTTT. Encoded protein: CASSHRALGTEAFF.